This T cell receptor beta chain derives from a study of CD8+CD57+ T cells in acquired aplastic anemia. The wider study: The mean DNA yield obtained from sorted CD4+ and CD8+ cells came to approximately 3.2 ug. Points from the study as a whole: Both patients and controls carried the same twenty-nine CD8+ CDR3 sequences. Controls did not differ significantly from patients in CD8+ Simpson's diversity.

TCR beta VDJ and CDR3 were profiled, and genomic DNA was the template. TCRdb re-analysed the reads in MiXCR, keeping a single row per CDR3 protein. There are roughly 86,000 distinct CDR3 sequences in the sample; about half occur only once, and 66% lies in the top ten. This CDR3 contains 14 residues. CDR1 and CDR2 (germline): MNHNY, SVGAGI (reference sequence). V shed 8 bases, J shed 3 bases, and the junction held 7 bases outside the gene matches. This clonotype occurred many times. Antigen unknown. Source material: sorted CD4+, CD8+, or CD8+CD57+ T cells (not recorded which) from PBMCs. This TCR was sampled from a human donor in good health, serving as a control. The chain couples TRBV6-6 to TRBJ2-7; 10 bases are shared with TRBD1. The CDR3 DNA reads as TGTGCCAGCGCCCCGGGACAGGGGATCTACGAGCAGTACTTC. This sequence encodes CASAPGQGIYEQYF.